Following are 2 T cell receptor beta chains from one sample sequenced in a study of beta chain features in type 1 diabetes. The study, taken as a whole, reports: A moderate, significant TCRB CDR3 shortening appeared in type 1 diabetes across four CD4+ subsets.

The study reverse transcribed the entire isolated RNA, so it sequenced expressed TCRB transcripts. The protocol was immunoSEQ multiplex PCR, while the TCRdb copy is restricted to in-frame clones and leaves out a portion. The sample holds 600,000 or so clones, 9.5% to 15% seen once. These receptors are not linked to any known antigen. The sequencing sample was made of naive CD4+ T cells from blood. Source of these receptors: a man aged 25-40 years with type 1 diabetes.

The chain combines TRBV18 with TRBJ2-1; D call uncertain. V lost 6 bases, J lost 9 bases, and 9 bases lay in between. Germline loops: CDR1 KGHSH, CDR2 LQKENI. The CDR3 is 11 amino acids. The CDR3 DNA follows: TGTGCCAGCTCCTCGGGTTTTGAGCAGTTCTTC. This translates into CASSSGFEQFF. Based on the CDR3 plus reference TRBV18 and TRBJ2-1, the full variable domain is NAGVMQNPRHLVRRRGQEARLRCSPMKGHSHVYWYRQLPEEGLKFMVYLQKENIIDESGMPKERFSAEFPKEGPSILRIQQVVRGDSAAYFCASSSGFEQFFGPGTRLTVL.

The chain couples TRBV9 to TRBJ2-2, with TRBD2 as a possible D gene (6 bases). Trimming shortened V by 0 bases and J by 2 bases, and 11 bases separated the two germline ends. The CDR3 has 16 residues. Germline V CDR1 and CDR2: SGDLS, YYNGEE. For the CDR3, the DNA is TGTGCCAGCAGCGTAGCGGAGGGCCTCAACACCGGGGAGCTGTTTTTT. Protein sequence: CASSVAEGLNTGELFF.